The 14 T cell receptor beta chains below come from one sample, sequenced in a study of control samples from healthy donors and cancer patients. The assay was immunoSEQ multiplex PCR, and TCRdb's table has in-frame clones only and misses some. Of some 82,000 clones in the sample, roughly 82% were seen once. Sequences were obtained from PBMCs. These receptors came from a man aged 55-75 years with head and neck cancer.

This clone was seen a few times. V is TRBV10-3 and J is TRBJ1-1; TRBD1 matches at 10 bases. V lost 9 bases and J lost 4; bases outside the gene matches: 5. Germline loops: CDR1 ENHRY, CDR2 SYGVKD. The CDR3 has 13 residues. CDR3 bases: TGTGCCATGACAGGGGGCGTTGGCACTGAAGCTTTCTTT. This translates into CAMTGGVGTEAFF.

This clone has a handful of counts. This sequence joins TRBV9 and TRBJ1-4; D not certain. Trimming shortened V by 0 bases and J by 7 bases, and 16 bases separated the two germline ends. Germline V lookup: CDR1 SGDLS, CDR2 YYNGEE. The CDR3 consists of 16 residues. CDR3 amino acids: CASSVGDKGWGEKLFF. As DNA, the CDR3 is TGTGCCAGCAGCGTAGGTGACAAGGGTTGGGGTGAAAAACTGTTTTTT.

The chain is built from TRBV18 and TRBJ2-1; no reliable D call. Germline CDR1 reads KGHSH; CDR2 reads LQKENI. The CDR3 extends over 12 amino acids. The V end was cut by 2 bases, the J end by 8 bases, with 7 bases between. As DNA, the CDR3 is TGTGCCAGCTCACCATCCACGGATGAGCAGTTCTTC. Its protein is CASSPSTDEQFF. Full variable domain (outside the CDR3, taken from reference TRBV18 and TRBJ2-1): NAGVMQNPRHLVRRRGQEARLRCSPMKGHSHVYWYRQLPEEGLKFMVYLQKENIIDESGMPKERFSAEFPKEGPSILRIQQVVRGDSAAYFCASSPSTDEQFFGPGTRLTVL.

The chain has TRBV10-3 and TRBJ2-1; 12 bases align to TRBD2. The germline gives CDR1 ENHRY, CDR2 SYGVKD. The CDR3 loop spans 15 amino acids. Unmatched junction bases numbered 2, after V lost 6 bases and J lost 2 bases. The CDR3 coding sequence is TGTGCCATCAGCCGGACTAGCGGGGCCTACAATGAGCAGTTCTTC. Its translation is CAISRTSGAYNEQFF.

This chain links TRBV5-1 with TRBJ2-3; TRBD2 matches at 7 bases. With 5 bases clipped from V and 4 bases from J, the junction kept 7 bases outside the gene matches. CDR3 length: 14 residues. From germline, CDR1 is SGHRS and CDR2 YFSETQ. The CDR3 sequence: CASSLAESSDTQYF. CDR3 DNA sequence: TGCGCCAGCAGTCTAGCGGAATCATCAGATACGCAGTATTTT.

The chain employs TRBV30 and TRBJ1-5, with D perhaps TRBD1 (5 bases). The V gene's germline CDR1 is GTSNPN and CDR2 SVGIG (reference sequence). Trimming left V 4 bases short and J 4 bases short, with 17 bases between. The CDR3 sequence is 15 residues long. As DNA, the CDR3 is TGTGCCTGGACCAAAGCGACAGTTTCTAATCAGCCCCAGCATTTT. Residues: CAWTKATVSNQPQHF. Full variable domain (missing parts from reference TRBV30 and TRBJ1-5): SQTIHQWPATLVQPVGSPLSLECTVEGTSNPNLYWYRQAAGRGLQLLFYSVGIGQISSEVPQNLSASRPQDRQFILSSKKLLLSDSGFYLCAWTKATVSNQPQHFGDGTRLSIL.

The chain links TRBV7-2 to TRBJ1-5; D is perhaps TRBD1 (5 bases). The CDR3 has 17 amino acids. Deletions cut 2 bases from V and 2 bases from J, with 16 bases between. CDR1 and CDR2 (germline): SGHTA, FQGNSA. DNA for the CDR3: TGTGCCAGCAGCTTATGGGGGGGTCCCAAGGGCAATCAGCCCCAGCATTTT. Protein: CASSLWGGPKGNQPQHF. Combining the CDR3 with reference TRBV7-2 and TRBJ1-5 gives the whole variable domain GAGVSQSPSNKVTEKGKDVELRCDPISGHTALYWYRQSLGQGLEFLIYFQGNSAPDKSGLPSDRFSAERTGGSVSTLTIQRTQQEDSAVYLCASSLWGGPKGNQPQHFGDGTRLSIL.

The gene calls are TRBV29-1 and TRBJ1-2, with D unclear. The CDR3 has 13 residues. Trimming shortened V by 4 bases and J by 5 bases, and 14 bases separated the two germline ends. The germline V gene has CDR1 SQVTM and CDR2 ANQGSEA. The CDR3 sequence: CSVATLSAYGYTF. The DNA for the CDR3 is TGCAGCGTTGCGACTCTCTCGGCGTATGGCTACACCTTC.

The genes are TRBV10-1 and TRBJ2-7, with D perhaps matching TRBD1 (5 bases). Germline V gives CDR1 WNHNN, CDR2 SYGVQD (reference sequence). The V gene lost 2 bases and the J gene lost 7 bases, with 9 bases spanning the gap. The length of the CDR3 is 12 residues. The CDR3 coding sequence is TGCGCCAGCAGTGAGACAAGGGGAGAGCAGTACTTC. It specifies CASSETRGEQYF.

The gene calls are TRBV18 and TRBJ1-2; D gene uncertain. The germline gives CDR1 KGHSH, CDR2 LQKENI. CDR3 length equals 14 residues. Trimming pared 0 bases from V and 9 bases from J, leaving 14 bases between. This CDR3 reads CASSPPSTSARYTF. The CDR3 coding sequence is TGTGCCAGCTCACCACCTTCGACATCGGCCCGCTACACCTTC.

V and J are TRBV12-1 and TRBJ2-7. TRBV12-1 is marked as a pseudogene. This CDR3 has 12 amino acids. Written as DNA, the CDR3 is TGTGCCAGCAGCCCCCTCGACTACGAGCAGTACTTC. Protein product: CASSPLDYEQYF.

The chain uses TRBV28 and TRBJ1-2; D is undetermined. CDR1 is MDHEN, CDR2 SYDVKM, per germline. Between the trimmed V and J ends, which lost 3 bases and 4 bases, there was a span of 12 bases. The CDR3 sequence is 14 residues long. The CDR3 region is CASSLGARGYGYTF. In DNA form, the CDR3 reads TGTGCCAGCAGTTTGGGAGCAAGAGGCTATGGCTACACCTTC.

The chain is built from TRBV6-2 or TRBV6-3 and TRBJ2-3, with TRBD2 matching 14 bases. This CDR3 has 18 residues. V was pared by 6 bases and J by 1 base, with 9 bases of the junction left unmatched. CDR1 is MNHEY, CDR2 SVGEGT, per germline. The CDR3 DNA reads as TGTGCCAGCAGCTTTCCGGGACTAGCGGGAGCAGGCACAGATACGCAGTATTTT. This translates into CASSFPGLAGAGTDTQYF.

This chain links TRBV19 with TRBJ1-5; perhaps TRBD1 as D (6 bases). Germline assignment: CDR1 LNHDA and CDR2 SQIVND (reference sequence). The CDR3 consists of 16 residues. V was shortened by 2 bases and J by 1 base, with 12 bases between the two germline ends. The CDR3 here is CASSIIQGTSNQPQHF. CDR3 nucleotides: TGTGCCAGTAGTATAATTCAGGGGACAAGCAATCAGCCCCAGCATTTT.